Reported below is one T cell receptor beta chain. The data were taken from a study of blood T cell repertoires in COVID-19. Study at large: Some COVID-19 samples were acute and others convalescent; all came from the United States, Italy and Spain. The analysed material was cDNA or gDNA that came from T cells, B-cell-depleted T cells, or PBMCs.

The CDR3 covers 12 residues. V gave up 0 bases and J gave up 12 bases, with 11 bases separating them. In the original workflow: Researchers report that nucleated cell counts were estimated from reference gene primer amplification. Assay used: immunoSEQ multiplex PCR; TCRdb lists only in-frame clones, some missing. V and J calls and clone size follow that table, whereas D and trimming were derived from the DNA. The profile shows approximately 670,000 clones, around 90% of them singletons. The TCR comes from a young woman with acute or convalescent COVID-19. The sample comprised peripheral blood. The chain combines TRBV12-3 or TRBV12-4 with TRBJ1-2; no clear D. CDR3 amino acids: CASSLAIGENTF. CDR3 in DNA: TGTGCCAGCAGTTTAGCTATCGGGGAAAACACCTTC.